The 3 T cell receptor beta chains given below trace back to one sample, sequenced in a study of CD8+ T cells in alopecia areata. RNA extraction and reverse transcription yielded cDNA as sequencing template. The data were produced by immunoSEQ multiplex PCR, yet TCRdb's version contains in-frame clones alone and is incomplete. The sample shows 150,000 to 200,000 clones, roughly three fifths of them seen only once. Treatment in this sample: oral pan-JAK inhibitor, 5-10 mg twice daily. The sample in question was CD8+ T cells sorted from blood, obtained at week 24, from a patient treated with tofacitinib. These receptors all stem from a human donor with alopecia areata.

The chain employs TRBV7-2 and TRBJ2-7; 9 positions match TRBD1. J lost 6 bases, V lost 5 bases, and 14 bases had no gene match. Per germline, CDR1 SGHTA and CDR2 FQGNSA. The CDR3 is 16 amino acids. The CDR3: CASSVTGTGLRSEQYF. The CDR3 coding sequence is TGTGCCAGCAGCGTCACCGGGACAGGGCTTCGTAGCGAGCAGTACTTC. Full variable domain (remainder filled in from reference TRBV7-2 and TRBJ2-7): GAGVSQSPSNKVTEKGKDVELRCDPISGHTALYWYRQSLGQGLEFLIYFQGNSAPDKSGLPSDRFSAERTGGSVSTLTIQRTQQEDSAVYLCASSVTGTGLRSEQYFGPGTRLTVT.

The CDR3 spells CASSLQGRMNTEAFF. CDR3 sequence (DNA): TGCGCCAGCAGCCTACAGGGACGGATGAACACTGAAGCTTTCTTT. The rearrangement joins TRBV4-1 to TRBJ1-1; D is perhaps TRBD1 (6 bases). Germline CDR1 and CDR2: MGHRA and YSYEKL. CDR3 size: 15 residues. V gave up 4 bases and J gave up 0 bases, with 12 bases separating them.

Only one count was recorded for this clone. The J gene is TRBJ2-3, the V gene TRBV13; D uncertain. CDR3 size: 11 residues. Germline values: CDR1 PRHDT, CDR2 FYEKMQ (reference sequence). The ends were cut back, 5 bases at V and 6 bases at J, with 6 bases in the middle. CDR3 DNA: TGTGCCAGCAGCCACAGCGATACGCAGTATTTT. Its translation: CASSHSDTQYF.